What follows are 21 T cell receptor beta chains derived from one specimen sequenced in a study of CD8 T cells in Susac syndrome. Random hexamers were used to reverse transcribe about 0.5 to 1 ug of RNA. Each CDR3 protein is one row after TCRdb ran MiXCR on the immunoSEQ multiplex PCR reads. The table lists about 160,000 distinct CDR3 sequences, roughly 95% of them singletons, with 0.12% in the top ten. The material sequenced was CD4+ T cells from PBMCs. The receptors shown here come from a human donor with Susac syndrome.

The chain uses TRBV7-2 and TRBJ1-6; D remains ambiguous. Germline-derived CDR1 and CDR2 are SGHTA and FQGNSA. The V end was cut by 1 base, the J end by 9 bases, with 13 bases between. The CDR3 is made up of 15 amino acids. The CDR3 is CASSLGGIVISPLHF. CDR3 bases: TGTGCCAGCAGCTTAGGAGGGATTGTTATTTCACCCCTCCACTTT.

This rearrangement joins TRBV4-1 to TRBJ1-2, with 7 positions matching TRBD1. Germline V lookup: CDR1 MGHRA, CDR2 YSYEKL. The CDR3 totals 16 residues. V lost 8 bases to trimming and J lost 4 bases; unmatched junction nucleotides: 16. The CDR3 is CASHPLTQGNSYGYTF. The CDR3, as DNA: TGCGCCAGCCACCCCCTCACACAGGGGAATAGCTATGGCTACACCTTC.

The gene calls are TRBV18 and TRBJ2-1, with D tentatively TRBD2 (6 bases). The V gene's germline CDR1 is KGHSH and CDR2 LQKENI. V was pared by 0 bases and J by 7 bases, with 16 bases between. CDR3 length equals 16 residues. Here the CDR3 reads CASSPPAAGFRNEQFF. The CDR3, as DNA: TGTGCCAGCTCACCACCGGCGGCGGGGTTTCGGAATGAGCAGTTCTTC.

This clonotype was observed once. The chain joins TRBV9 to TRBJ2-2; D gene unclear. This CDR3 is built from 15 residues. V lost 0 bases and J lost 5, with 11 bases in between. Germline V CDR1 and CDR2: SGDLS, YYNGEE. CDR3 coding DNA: TGTGCCAGCAGCGTAGGACATTACGAGACCGGGGAGCTGTTTTTT. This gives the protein CASSVGHYETGELFF.

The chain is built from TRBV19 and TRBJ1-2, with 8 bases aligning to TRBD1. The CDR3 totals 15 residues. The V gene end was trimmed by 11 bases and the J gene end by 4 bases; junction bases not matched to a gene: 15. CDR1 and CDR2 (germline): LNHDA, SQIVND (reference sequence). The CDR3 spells CASTKQGQDLYGYTF. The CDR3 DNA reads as TGTGCCTCAACTAAACAGGGACAGGACCTCTATGGCTACACCTTC.

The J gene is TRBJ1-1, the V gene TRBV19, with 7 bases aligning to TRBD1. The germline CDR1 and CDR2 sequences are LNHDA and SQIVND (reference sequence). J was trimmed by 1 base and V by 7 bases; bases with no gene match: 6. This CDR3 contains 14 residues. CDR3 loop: CASKGGRKNTEAFF. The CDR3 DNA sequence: TGTGCCAGTAAAGGGGGCAGGAAGAACACTGAAGCTTTCTTT.

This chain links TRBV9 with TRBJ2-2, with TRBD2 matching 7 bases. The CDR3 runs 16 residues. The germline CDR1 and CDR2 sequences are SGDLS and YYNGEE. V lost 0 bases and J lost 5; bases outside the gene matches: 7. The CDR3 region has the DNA TGTGCCAGCAGCGTAGAGGCGGGGGTTAGGACCGGGGAGCTGTTTTTT. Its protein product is CASSVEAGVRTGELFF.

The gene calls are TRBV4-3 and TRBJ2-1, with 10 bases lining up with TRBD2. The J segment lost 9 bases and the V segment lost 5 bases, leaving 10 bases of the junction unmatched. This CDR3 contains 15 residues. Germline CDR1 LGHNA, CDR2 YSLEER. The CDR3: CASSDRAGGPSEQFF. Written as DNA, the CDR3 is TGCGCCAGCAGCGACAGAGCGGGGGGGCCAAGTGAGCAGTTCTTC.

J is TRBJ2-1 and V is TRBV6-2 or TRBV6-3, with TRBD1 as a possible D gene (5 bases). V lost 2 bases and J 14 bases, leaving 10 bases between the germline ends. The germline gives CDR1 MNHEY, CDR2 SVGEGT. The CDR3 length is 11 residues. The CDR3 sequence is CASSYGVGEFF. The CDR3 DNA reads TGTGCCAGCAGTTACGGTGTAGGGGAGTTCTTC.

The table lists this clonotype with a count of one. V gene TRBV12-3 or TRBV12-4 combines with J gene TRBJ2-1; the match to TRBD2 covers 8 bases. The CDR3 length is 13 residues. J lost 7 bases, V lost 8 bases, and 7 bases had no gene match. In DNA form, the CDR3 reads TGTGCCAGCGTCAGCGGGAGAAGAAATGAGCAGTTCTTC. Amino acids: CASVSGRRNEQFF.

CDR3 DNA: TGTGCCAGCAGCTCGAGAGCGGGAGACACCGGGGAGCTGTTTTTT. Its translation: CASSSRAGDTGELFF. V is TRBV5-4 and J is TRBJ2-2, with 8 nucleotides matching TRBD2. CDR3 length: 15 residues. Germline V gene data show CDR1 as SGHNT and CDR2 as YYREEE (reference sequence). V gave up 3 bases and J gave up 3 bases; unmatched junction bases: 4.

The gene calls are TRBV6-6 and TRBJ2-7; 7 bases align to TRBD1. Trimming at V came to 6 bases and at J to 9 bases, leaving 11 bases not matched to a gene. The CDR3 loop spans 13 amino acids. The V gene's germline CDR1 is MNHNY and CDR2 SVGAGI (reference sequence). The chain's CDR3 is CASSDRDREGQYF. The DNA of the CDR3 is TGTGCCAGCAGCGACCGGGACAGAGAGGGGCAGTACTTC.

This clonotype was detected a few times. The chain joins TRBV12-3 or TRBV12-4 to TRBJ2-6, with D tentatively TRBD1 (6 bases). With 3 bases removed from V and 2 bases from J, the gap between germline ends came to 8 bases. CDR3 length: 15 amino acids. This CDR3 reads CASSLSGAGANVLTF. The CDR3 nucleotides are TGTGCCAGCAGTTTGTCAGGGGCTGGGGCCAACGTCCTGACTTTC.

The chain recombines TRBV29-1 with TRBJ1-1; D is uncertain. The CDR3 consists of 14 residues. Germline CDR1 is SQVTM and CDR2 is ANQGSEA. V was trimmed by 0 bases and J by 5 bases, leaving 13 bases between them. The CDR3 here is CSVEEARWGTEAFF. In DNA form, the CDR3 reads TGCAGCGTTGAAGAAGCGAGGTGGGGAACTGAAGCTTTCTTT.

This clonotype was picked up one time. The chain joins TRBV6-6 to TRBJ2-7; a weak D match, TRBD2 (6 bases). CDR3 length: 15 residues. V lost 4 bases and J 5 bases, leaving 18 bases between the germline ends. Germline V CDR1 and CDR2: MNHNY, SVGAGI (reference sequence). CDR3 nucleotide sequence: TGTGCCAGCAGTTCTCCCGGGACTTTGGGGGACGAGCAGTACTTC. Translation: CASSSPGTLGDEQYF.

The DNA for the CDR3 is TGTGCCAGCCTACCGACCGGGACAGGGTTCACAGATACGCAGTATTTT. It encodes CASLPTGTGFTDTQYF. The chain couples TRBV2 to TRBJ2-3; 9 nucleotides line up with TRBD1. The junction had 11 bases not matched to a gene; V was cut back by 8 bases and J by 2 bases. Germline V gene data show CDR1 as SNHLY and CDR2 as FYNNEI. This CDR3 region has 16 residues.

CDR3 DNA sequence: TGTGCCAGCAGCGGCAACCGTTCGGGGAAGGAGCAGTTCTTC. Translation: CASSGNRSGKEQFF. The V call is TRBV7-8, the J call TRBJ2-1, with a possible D match to TRBD2 (5 bases). V was cut by 5 bases and J by 10 bases, with 18 bases left in between. The CDR3 runs to 14 residues. Germline-derived CDR1 and CDR2 are SGHVS and FQNEAQ. Together with reference TRBV7-8 and TRBJ2-1, the CDR3 gives the full variable domain: GAGVSQSPRYKVAKRGQDVALRCDPISGHVSLFWYQQALGQGPEFLTYFQNEAQLDKSGLPSDRFFAERPEGSVSTLKIQRTQQEDSAVYLCASSGNRSGKEQFFGPGTRLTVL.

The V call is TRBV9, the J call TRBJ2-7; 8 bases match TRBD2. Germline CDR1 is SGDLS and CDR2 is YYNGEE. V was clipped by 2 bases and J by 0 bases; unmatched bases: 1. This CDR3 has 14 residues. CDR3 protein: CASSVSGTSYEQYF. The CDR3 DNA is TGTGCCAGCAGCGTTAGCGGGACCTCCTACGAGCAGTACTTC.

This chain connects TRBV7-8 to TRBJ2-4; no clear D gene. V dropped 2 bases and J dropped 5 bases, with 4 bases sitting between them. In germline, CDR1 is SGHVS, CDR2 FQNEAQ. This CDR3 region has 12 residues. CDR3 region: CASSLHQNIQYF. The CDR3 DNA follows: TGTGCCAGCAGCTTACACCAAAACATTCAGTACTTC.

The CDR3 here is CASSSQDGQKNGYTF. CDR3 nucleotides: TGCGCCAGCAGCTCACAAGACGGACAGAAGAACGGCTACACCTTC. J is TRBJ1-2 and V is TRBV5-1, with a weak D call TRBD1 (6 bases). In germline, CDR1 is SGHRS, CDR2 YFSETQ. Trimming removed 3 bases from V and 8 bases from J, with 20 bases in between. This CDR3 region has 15 residues.

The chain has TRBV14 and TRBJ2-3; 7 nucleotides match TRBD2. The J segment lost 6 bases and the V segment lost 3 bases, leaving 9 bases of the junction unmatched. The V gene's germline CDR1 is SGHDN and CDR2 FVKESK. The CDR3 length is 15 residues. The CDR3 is CASSHSTSYQDTQYF. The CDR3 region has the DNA TGTGCCAGCAGCCACTCGACTAGCTATCAGGATACGCAGTATTTT. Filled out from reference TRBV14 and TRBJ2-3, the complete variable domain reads EAGVTQFPSHSVIEKGQTVTLRCDPISGHDNLYWYRRVMGKEIKFLLHFVKESKQDESGMPNNRFLAERTGGTYSTLKVQPAELEDSGVYFCASSHSTSYQDTQYFGPGTRLTVL.